The rows below give T cell receptor beta chains drawn from one sample of a study of vaccination effects on CD4 cells after COVID-19. The method was immunoSEQ multiplex PCR; TCRdb's version includes in-frame clones alone and lacks a portion of them. The sample yields about 45,000 clones, under 80% seen once. These receptors have no known antigen. Source: CD4+ T cells from PBMCs cultured with a peptide pool, taken before COVID-19 vaccination. The source of these receptors is a human donor who had a prior SARS-CoV-2 infection. Both conserved end residues are part of each CDR3. D genes are given only for firm matches. Clone size is not always given. Where it is, it says once, few, many or a class for expanded clones.

j_call | cdr3_length | v_call | clone_size | d_call | cdr3_nt | cdr3_aa
TRBJ2-7 | 14 | TRBV7-3 | NA | TRBD2 | TGTGCCAGCAGCGTCGGGACTAGTGGATACGAGCAGTACTTC | CASSVGTSGYEQYF
TRBJ2-5 | 12 | TRBV24-1 | NA | NA | TGTGCCACCAGTGATCCGAAAGAGACCCAGTACTTC | CATSDPKETQYF
TRBJ2-5 | 14 | TRBV10-3 | NA | NA | TGTGCCATCAGTGAGTCATCAGGGGTGAAGACCCAGTACTTC | CAISESSGVKTQYF
TRBJ2-7 | 16 | TRBV3-1/TRBV3-2 | NA | NA | TGTGCCAGCAGCCAAGGGGGCAGGGAGAAACCCTACGAGCAGTACTTC | CASSQGGREKPYEQYF
TRBJ1-6 | 16 | TRBV27 | once | NA | TGTGCCAGCAGCCTAACTCCGGGGGCTCTCAATTCACCCCTCCACTTT | CASSLTPGALNSPLHF
TRBJ2-3 | 16 | TRBV7-9 | once | TRBD2 | TGTGCCAGCACCACGGGAGGGCGGGAGGCGGGAGATACGCAGTATTTT | CASTTGGREAGDTQYF
TRBJ1-2 | 13 | TRBV4-1 | few | NA | TGCGCCAGCAGACCAGGGTTCGACTATGGCTACACCTTC | CASRPGFDYGYTF
TRBJ1-3 | 13 | TRBV30 | few | TRBD1 | TGTGCCTGGCAAGTGACAGGGCGTAACACCATATATTTT | CAWQVTGRNTIYF
TRBJ2-7 | 14 | TRBV11-2 | NA | NA | TGTGCCAGCAGCTTCGCTCCAGACTCCTACGAGCAGTACTTC | CASSFAPDSYEQYF
TRBJ2-2 | 16 | TRBV5-1 | NA | NA | TGCGCCAGCAGCTTCCCTCGACAGCCAAACACCGGGGAGCTGTTTTTT | CASSFPRQPNTGELFF
TRBJ1-1 | 16 | TRBV7-9 | NA | NA | TGTGCCAGCAGCTTAGAAGGGGGGGCAGTGAACACTGAAGCTTTCTTT | CASSLEGGAVNTEAFF
TRBJ1-1 | 19 | TRBV19 | NA | TRBD1 | TGTGCCAGTAGTATAGGTACAGGGGCGCTAACCGGGACAGGCGGTGAAGCTTTCTTT | CASSIGTGALTGTGGEAFF
TRBJ1-2 | 14 | TRBV7-8 | NA | TRBD1 | TGTGCCAGCAGCTCACGACAGGGTTTTTATGGCTACACCTTC | CASSSRQGFYGYTF
TRBJ1-2 | 14 | TRBV6-5 | NA | NA | TGTGCCACAGTCTCGGGAACAGGTCTCCTTGGCTACACCTTC | CATVSGTGLLGYTF
TRBJ2-7 | 15 | TRBV18 | NA | NA | TGTGCCAGCTCACCGAAAGCCGGGCCTTCCTACGAGCAGTACTTC | CASSPKAGPSYEQYF
TRBJ1-6 | 14 | TRBV18 | NA | TRBD1 | TGTGCCAGCTCACCGACAGGGCTTAATTCACCCCTCCACTTT | CASSPTGLNSPLHF
TRBJ1-6 | 13 | TRBV6-2/TRBV6-3 | NA | TRBD1 | TGTGCCAGCAGCCTTCAGGGGGACTCACCCCTCCACTTT | CASSLQGDSPLHF
TRBJ2-2 | 14 | TRBV6-5 | NA | NA | TGTGCCAGCAGTTACCGTGTGCCATCCGGGGAGCTGTTTTTT | CASSYRVPSGELFF
TRBJ2-7 | 13 | TRBV5-4 | NA | NA | TGTGCCAGCAGCTTGCCGAGGGGCTACGAGCAGTACTTC | CASSLPRGYEQYF
TRBJ2-2 | 21 | TRBV7-3 | NA | TRBD2 | TGTGCCAGCAGCCCCCCCCCTCGTCTTTTAGCGGGAGTTGGGATAACCGGGGAGCTGTTTTTT | CASSPPPRLLAGVGITGELFF
TRBJ1-1 | 15 | TRBV7-9 | few | TRBD1 | TGTGCCAGCAGCTTTCAGGAGGGGGCGCGCACTGAAGCTTTCTTT | CASSFQEGARTEAFF
TRBJ2-5 | 16 | TRBV29-1 | NA | TRBD2 | TGCAGCGTTGAAGGGGTGGTCGGCGGGAGTCTGGAGACCCAGTACTTC | CSVEGVVGGSLETQYF
TRBJ2-2 | 17 | TRBV2 | few | NA | TGTGCCAGCAGTGAATTTTCGGACTATGCCGACACCGGGGAGCTGTTTTTT | CASSEFSDYADTGELFF
TRBJ2-7 | 11 | TRBV5-6 | NA | NA | TGTGCCAGCAGCTTCTACCACGAGCAGTACTTC | CASSFYHEQYF
TRBJ1-2 | 14 | TRBV5-1 | NA | NA | TGCGCCAGCAGCCTTGACAGTACTAACTATGGCTACACCTTC | CASSLDSTNYGYTF
TRBJ1-6 | 15 | TRBV4-2 | NA | NA | TGTGCCAGCAGCCAAGATCTCCGTGATCATTCACCCCTCCACTTT | CASSQDLRDHSPLHF
TRBJ2-1 | 14 | TRBV7-3 | once | NA | TGTGCCAGCAGCTCCCAAGGGTCCTACAATGAGCAGTTCTTC | CASSSQGSYNEQFF
TRBJ2-7 | 13 | TRBV7-2 | NA | NA | TGTGCCAGCAGCTTAGTTGTCTTCTACGAGCAGTACTTC | CASSLVVFYEQYF
TRBJ1-2 | 15 | TRBV5-1 | NA | TRBD1 | TGCGCCAGCAGCTTGGCCTACGGACAGGCGTATGGCTACACCTTC | CASSLAYGQAYGYTF
TRBJ1-2 | 13 | TRBV20-1 | few | NA | TGCAGTGCTAGTGAGGTAGGCCACTATGGCTACACCTTC | CSASEVGHYGYTF
TRBJ2-4 | 18 | TRBV10-3 | NA | TRBD2 | TGTGCCATCAGTGGCGGGACTAGCGGGGGGAATAGTAAAAACATTCAGTACTTC | CAISGGTSGGNSKNIQYF
TRBJ2-7 | 18 | TRBV7-2 | NA | NA | TGTGCCAGCAGCTTTAGGCCCCGAACGATCGAGGTCGGATACGAGCAGTACTTC | CASSFRPRTIEVGYEQYF
TRBJ1-3 | 13 | TRBV30 | many | NA | TGTGCCTGGAGTGTTAATTGGCGAAACACCATATATTTT | CAWSVNWRNTIYF
TRBJ1-3 | 15 | TRBV6-6 | NA | NA | TGTGCCAGCAGTTACACGGGGAGCTCTGGAAACACCATATATTTT | CASSYTGSSGNTIYF
TRBJ2-7 | 15 | TRBV28 | NA | NA | TGTGCCAGCAGTTTGCTTCGTCTCCGGGCCTACGAGCAGTACTTC | CASSLLRLRAYEQYF
TRBJ2-7 | 16 | TRBV18 | NA | NA | TGTGCCAGCTCACCACCCAACAGCTTACCTGGAAACGAGCAGTACTTC | CASSPPNSLPGNEQYF
TRBJ2-1 | 15 | TRBV7-3 | once | TRBD1 | TGTGCCAGCAGCTTAACGGCAGGGGGCTGGAATGAGCAGTTCTTC | CASSLTAGGWNEQFF
TRBJ1-5 | 15 | TRBV18 | medium-sized | NA | TGTGCCAGCTCCCAGCGGGGTCAGGGCAATCAGCCCCAGCATTTT | CASSQRGQGNQPQHF
TRBJ1-1 | 15 | TRBV6-2/TRBV6-3 | NA | NA | TGTGCCAGCAGTTATTTTGACAGCCTGAACACTGAAGCTTTCTTT | CASSYFDSLNTEAFF
TRBJ1-5 | 15 | TRBV6-6 | few | NA | TGTGCCAGCACCCTCGGGATCGGGGGCAATCAGCCCCAGCATTTT | CASTLGIGGNQPQHF
TRBJ2-1 | 16 | TRBV25-1 | NA | TRBD2 | TGTGCCAGCAGTGAAGGGGCGGGAGCCTACAATCGTGAGCAGTTCTTC | CASSEGAGAYNREQFF
TRBJ2-5 | 13 | TRBV9 | once | NA | TGTGCCAGCAGCGTAAGTCAGCGCGGAGACCAGTACTTC | CASSVSQRGDQYF
TRBJ2-1 | 15 | TRBV2 | NA | NA | TGTGCCAGCAGGCCCCGGGCTAGTCTCAAGAATGAGCAGTTCTTC | CASRPRASLKNEQFF
TRBJ1-1 | 16 | TRBV11-1 | NA | NA | TGTGCCAGCAGCTTAGCTGTGGGAACAACCAGGGAGTCGGCTTTCTTT | CASSLAVGTTRESAFF
TRBJ2-1 | 11 | TRBV10-3 | NA | NA | TGTGCCATCAGTTATGCGGGTGAGCAGTTCTTC | CAISYAGEQFF
TRBJ1-1 | 16 | TRBV6-5 | NA | TRBD1 | TGTGCCAGCAGTTATGGAAGACAGGGTTCGAACACTGAAGCTTTCTTT | CASSYGRQGSNTEAFF
TRBJ1-2 | 14 | TRBV30 | few | NA | TGTGCCTGGAGTCTACAGGGTCCGGGCTATGGCTACACCTTC | CAWSLQGPGYGYTF